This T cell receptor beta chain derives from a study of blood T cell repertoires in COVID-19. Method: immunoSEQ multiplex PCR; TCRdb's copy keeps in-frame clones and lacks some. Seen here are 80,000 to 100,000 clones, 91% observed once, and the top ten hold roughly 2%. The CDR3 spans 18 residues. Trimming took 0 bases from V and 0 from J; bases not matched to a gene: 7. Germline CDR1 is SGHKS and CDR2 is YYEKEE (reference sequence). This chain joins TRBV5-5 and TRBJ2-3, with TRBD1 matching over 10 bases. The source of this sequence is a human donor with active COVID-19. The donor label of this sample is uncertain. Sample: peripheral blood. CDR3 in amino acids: CASSLGGQGWASTDTQYF. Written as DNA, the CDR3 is TGTGCCAGCAGCTTGGGGGGACAGGGGTGGGCGAGCACAGATACGCAGTATTTT.